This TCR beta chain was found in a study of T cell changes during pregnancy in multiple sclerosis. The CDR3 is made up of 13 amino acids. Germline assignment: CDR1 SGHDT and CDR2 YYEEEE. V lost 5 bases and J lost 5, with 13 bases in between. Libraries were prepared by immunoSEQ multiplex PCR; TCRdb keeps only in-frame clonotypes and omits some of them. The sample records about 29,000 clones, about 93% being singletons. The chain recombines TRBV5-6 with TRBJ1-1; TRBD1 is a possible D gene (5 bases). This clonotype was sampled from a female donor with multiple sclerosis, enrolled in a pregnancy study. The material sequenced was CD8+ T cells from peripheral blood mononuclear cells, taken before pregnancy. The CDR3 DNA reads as TGTGCCAGCAGGGACATATTGAGGACTGAAGCTTTCTTT. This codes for CASRDILRTEAFF.